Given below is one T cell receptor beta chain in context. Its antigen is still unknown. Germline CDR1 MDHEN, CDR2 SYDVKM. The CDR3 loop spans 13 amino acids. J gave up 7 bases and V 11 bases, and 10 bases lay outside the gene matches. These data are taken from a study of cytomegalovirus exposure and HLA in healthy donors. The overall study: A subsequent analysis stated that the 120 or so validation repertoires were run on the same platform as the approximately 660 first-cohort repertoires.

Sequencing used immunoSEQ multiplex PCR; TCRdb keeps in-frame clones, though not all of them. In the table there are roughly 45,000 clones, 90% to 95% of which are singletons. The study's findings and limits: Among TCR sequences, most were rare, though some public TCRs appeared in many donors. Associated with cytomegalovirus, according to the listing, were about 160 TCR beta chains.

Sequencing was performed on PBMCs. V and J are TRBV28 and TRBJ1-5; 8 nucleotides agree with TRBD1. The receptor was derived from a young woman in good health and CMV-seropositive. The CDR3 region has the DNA TGTGCCGACGGGGCAGGGGGCTTCCAGCCCCAGCATTTT. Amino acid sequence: CADGAGGFQPQHF.